The source of this T cell receptor (beta chain) is a study of spatial heterogeneity in lung cancer. Whole-study context: Matched bulk RNA-seq provided a T cell module score, and TCR transcript counts in tumor regions correlated strongly with it. Study-wide points: Tallies of expanded TCRs, which were sorted into ubiquitous and regional groups, correlated with counts of ubiquitous and regional nonsynonymous mutations, respectively. Tracking of tumor mutation counts was seen in expanded intratumoral alpha and beta TCR counts.

Germline CDR1 and CDR2: SNHLY and FYNNEI. CDR3 length equals 12 residues. Trimming removed 7 bases at V and 14 bases at J, with 17 bases between. This clonotype was observed a handful of times. Its specificity is unknown. The presence of a unique molecular identifier marked each TCR cDNA molecule. One entry per CDR3 protein results from TCRdb running MiXCR on the 5' RACE reads. The table includes thousands of distinct CDR3 sequences, 15% detected once. Documented time point: sample taken at primary tumor resection. Whole RNA came from tumor, nontumor lung or frozen PBMC and was sequenced without being sorted.

V and J are TRBV2 and TRBJ2-2; D may be TRBD1 (5 bases). The source is a female donor with early-stage non-small cell lung cancer. Material: lung tumor tissue, obtained at surgery. CDR3 DNA sequence: TGTGCCAGCACCCAAACTTCAGGGTTTCTGTTTTTT. It codes for CASTQTSGFLFF.